Reported below is one T cell receptor (beta chain). This clonotype occurred a few times. Which antigen it targets is not known. Within one base of it there is no much larger clone, and no base qualities were kept. The data are from a study of post-analysis software for immune sequencing data (dated by TCRdb to the mid-2010s). Notes on the research overall: Recorded disease courses included relapsing-remitting, secondary progressive and progressive-relapsing multiple sclerosis, with some patients lacking subtype annotation. The multiple sclerosis patient repertoires were compared with under 13 previously published healthy control repertoires from donors aged about 6 to 26 years. A subset of samples was prepared in parallel using single-end sample barcoding, then pooled and co-amplified after Illumina adapter ligation.

Libraries came from PCR. TCRdb lists the instrument as Illumina HiSeq 2500. To reduce PCR and sequencing biases, unique molecular identifiers were built into the TCR beta cDNA libraries. Per 1 to 10 million input T cells, roughly 500,000 cDNA molecules were obtained, such that each molecule approximated one T cell. The patient libraries were prepared and sequenced using the same protocol as the earlier healthy control dataset. Within a given batch, samples were prepared together, multiplexed and sequenced on the same HiSeq lane. In the original analysis: Raw barcoded reads were processed with MIGEC, discarding single-read molecular identifier groups before consensus assembly and CDR3 extraction. Clonotype tables were post-analysed with VDJtools, normalizing diversity by down-sampling all datasets to the smallest sample size. In repertoire overlap clustering, CDR3 amino acid sequences, but not nucleotide sequences, were matched to correct batch-related cross-sample contamination. TCRdb's own reprocessing of the public reads used fastp at Q25 and MiXCR and kept productive beta chains. Every entry covers one CDR3 protein and lists the most common genes and DNA from its rows. The V and J calls come from TCRdb's annotation, not from the publication. The sample data list 750,000 to 950,000 distinct CDR3 sequences, and roughly 46% of these were observed just once. 4% to 5% of the sample is taken by the ten largest.

To demonstrate the VDJtools post-analysis software, TCR beta repertoires were profiled from the peripheral blood of about 13 young patients with multiple sclerosis. Multiple sclerosis patients were children and adolescents aged roughly 6 to 16 years. The full study reports these points: The control group was slightly older than the multiple sclerosis patient group. Patients showed significantly higher frequencies than controls for a few TRBV segments, among them TRBV5-6, TRBV5-1 and TRBV20-1. Multiple sclerosis patients had significantly lower normalized Chao1 diversity than controls, a result that suggests substantial peripheral T-cell clonal expansion. Strong co-clustering of samples prepared in the same batch was shown by direct clustering with F measure, prompting a batch-effect correction.

Its CDR3 holds 16 amino acids, cysteine through phenylalanine. The DNA shown is the 48-base CDR3, in frame from base 1. Reading the germline V gene (reference sequence) gives CDR1 LGHDT and CDR2 YNNKEL. V trim: 1 base; J trim: 0 bases; unmatched bases: 4. The material sequenced was blood. The chain uses TRBV3-1 and TRBJ2-5; 8 bases in the middle match TRBD1. This sequence was found in a girl aged 10 to 17 with multiple sclerosis. CDR3 sequence: CASSQAGGGYQETQYF. The DNA sequence is TGTGCCAGCAGCCAAGCAGGGGGCGGCTACCAAGAGACCCAGTACTTC.